The T cell receptor beta chain under discussion was sequenced for a study of T cells expressing NK-cell markers. Findings of the study overall: The CD3+CD56-NKG2C+ fraction of several donors was also led by these clonotypes. For 6 or 7 donors, the dominant NKG2C+ clonotypes made up about 1.0-7.5% of their CD8+ T cells. HCMV specificity of expanded NKG2C+ T cell clones remained unclear.

Turning to this clonotype: Its antigen is as yet unknown.

Germline V gene sequence: CDR1 SGHRS, CDR2 YFSETQ. This CDR3 region has 16 residues. From the 5' RACE reads, TCRdb lists one entry per CDR3 protein and no DNA. The sample data list around 100,000 distinct CDR3 sequences. The sequence derives from a woman aged 18 to 75 in good health. The sample taken for sequencing was blood T cells: a sorted CD56 or NKG2C T cell subset, CD4+ or CD8+ T cells, or bulk PBMC T cells (not recorded which). The chain links TRBV5-1 to TRBJ2-1. Here the CDR3 reads CASSLGGRNAYNEQFF.